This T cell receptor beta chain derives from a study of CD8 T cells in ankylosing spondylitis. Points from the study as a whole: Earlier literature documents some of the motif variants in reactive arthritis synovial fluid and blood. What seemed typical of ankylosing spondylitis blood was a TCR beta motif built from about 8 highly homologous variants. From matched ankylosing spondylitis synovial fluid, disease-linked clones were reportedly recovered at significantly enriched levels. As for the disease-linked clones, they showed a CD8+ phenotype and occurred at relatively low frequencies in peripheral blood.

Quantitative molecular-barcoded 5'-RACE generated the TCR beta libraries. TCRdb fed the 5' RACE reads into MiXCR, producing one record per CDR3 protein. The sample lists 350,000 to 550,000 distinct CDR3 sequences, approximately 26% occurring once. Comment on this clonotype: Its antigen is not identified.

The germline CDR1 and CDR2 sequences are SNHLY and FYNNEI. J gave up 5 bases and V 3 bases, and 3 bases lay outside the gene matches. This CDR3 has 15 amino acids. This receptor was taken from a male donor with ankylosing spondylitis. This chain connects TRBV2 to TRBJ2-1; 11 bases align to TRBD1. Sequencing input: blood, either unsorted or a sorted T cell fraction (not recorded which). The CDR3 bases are TGTGCCAGCAGTGAGGACAGGGGGCACCACAATGAGCAGTTCTTC. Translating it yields CASSEDRGHHNEQFF.